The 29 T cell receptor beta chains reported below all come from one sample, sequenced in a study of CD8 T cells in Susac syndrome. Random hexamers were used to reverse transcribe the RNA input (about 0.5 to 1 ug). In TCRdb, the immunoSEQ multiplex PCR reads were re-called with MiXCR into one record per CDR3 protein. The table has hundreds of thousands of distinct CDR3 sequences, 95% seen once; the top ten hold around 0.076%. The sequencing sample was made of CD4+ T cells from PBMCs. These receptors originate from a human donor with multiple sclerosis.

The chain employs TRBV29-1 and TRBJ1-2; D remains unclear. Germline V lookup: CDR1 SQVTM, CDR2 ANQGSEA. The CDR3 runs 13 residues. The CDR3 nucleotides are TGCAGTTCGGCGGGGAACGAAAACTATGGCTACACCTTC. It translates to CSSAGNENYGYTF.

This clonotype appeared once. The DNA of the CDR3 is TGTGCCAGCAGCCGAACCCCCCTCTCTGGAAACACCATATATTTT. Translated: CASSRTPLSGNTIYF. This chain links TRBV7-9 with TRBJ1-3, with D unclear. CDR1 and CDR2 (germline): SEHNR, FQNEAQ (reference sequence). Between the trimmed V and J ends, which lost 5 bases and 0 bases, there was a span of 11 bases. This CDR3 has 15 residues.

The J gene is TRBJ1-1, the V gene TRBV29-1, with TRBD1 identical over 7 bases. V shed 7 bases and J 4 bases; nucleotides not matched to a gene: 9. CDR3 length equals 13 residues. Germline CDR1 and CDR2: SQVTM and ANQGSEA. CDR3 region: CSADRDGSTEAFF. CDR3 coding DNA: TGCAGCGCCGACAGGGATGGAAGCACTGAAGCTTTCTTT.

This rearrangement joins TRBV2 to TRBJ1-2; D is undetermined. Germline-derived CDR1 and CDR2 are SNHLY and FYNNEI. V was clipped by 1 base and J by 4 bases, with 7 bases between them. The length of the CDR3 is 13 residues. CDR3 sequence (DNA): TGTGCCAGCAGTGAAGAACAGAGCTATGGCTACACCTTC. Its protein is CASSEEQSYGYTF.

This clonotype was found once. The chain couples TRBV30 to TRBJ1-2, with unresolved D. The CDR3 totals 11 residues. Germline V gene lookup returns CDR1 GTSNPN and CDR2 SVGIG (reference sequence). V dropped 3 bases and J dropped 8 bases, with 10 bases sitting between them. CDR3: CAWSTPGGYTF. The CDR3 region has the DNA TGTGCCTGGAGCACCCCCGGGGGCTACACCTTC.

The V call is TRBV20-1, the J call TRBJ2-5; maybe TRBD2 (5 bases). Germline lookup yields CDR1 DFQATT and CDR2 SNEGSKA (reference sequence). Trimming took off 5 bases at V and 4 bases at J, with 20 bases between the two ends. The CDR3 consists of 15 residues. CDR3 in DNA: TGCAGTGCTTACTCAGAGGGTGGCAGCCGAGAGACCCAGTACTTC. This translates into CSAYSEGGSRETQYF.

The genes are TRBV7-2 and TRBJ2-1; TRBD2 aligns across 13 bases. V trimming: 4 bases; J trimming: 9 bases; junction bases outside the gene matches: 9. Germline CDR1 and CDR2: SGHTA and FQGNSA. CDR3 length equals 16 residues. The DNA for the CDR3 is TGTGCCAGCAGCTCGTCGGGACTAGCGGGGATGGGTGAGCAGTTCTTC. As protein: CASSSSGLAGMGEQFF.

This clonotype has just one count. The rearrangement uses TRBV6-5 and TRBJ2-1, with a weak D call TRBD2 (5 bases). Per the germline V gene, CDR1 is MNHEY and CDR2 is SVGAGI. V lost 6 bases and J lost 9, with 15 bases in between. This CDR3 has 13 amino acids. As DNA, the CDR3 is TGTGCCAGCAGCCCGGGGTTGAGTCTTGAGCAGTTCTTC. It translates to CASSPGLSLEQFF.

The DNA of the CDR3 is TGTGCCAGCAGTGCTGTAGGGATCCCCAATCAGCCCCAGCATTTT. Translating gives CASSAVGIPNQPQHF. The V gene is TRBV27, the J gene TRBJ1-5; D is undetermined. Germline V CDR1 and CDR2: MNHEY, SMNVEV (reference sequence). The CDR3 loop spans 15 amino acids. Between the trimmed V and J ends, which lost 5 bases and 3 bases, there was a span of 14 bases.

This CDR3 is CSAAGLAGGPDTQYF. CDR3 in DNA: TGCAGTGCAGCGGGACTAGCGGGGGGGCCGGATACGCAGTATTTT. This chain connects TRBV20-1 to TRBJ2-3; the match to TRBD2 covers 16 bases. From germline, CDR1 is DFQATT and CDR2 SNEGSKA (reference sequence). V was clipped by 6 bases and J by 6 bases; unmatched bases: 6. The CDR3 has 15 residues.

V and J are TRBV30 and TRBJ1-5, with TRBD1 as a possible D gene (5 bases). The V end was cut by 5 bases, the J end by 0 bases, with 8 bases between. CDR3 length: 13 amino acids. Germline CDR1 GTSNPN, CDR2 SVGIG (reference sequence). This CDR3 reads CAWGTDSNQPQHF. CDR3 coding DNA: TGTGCCTGGGGGACGGATAGCAATCAGCCCCAGCATTTT.

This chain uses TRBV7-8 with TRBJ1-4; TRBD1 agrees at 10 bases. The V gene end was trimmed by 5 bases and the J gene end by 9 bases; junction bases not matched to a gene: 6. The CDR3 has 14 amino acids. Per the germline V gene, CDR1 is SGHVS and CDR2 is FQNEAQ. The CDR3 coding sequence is TGTGCCAGCAGCATCGGGACAGGGGATCAAAAACTGTTTTTT. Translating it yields CASSIGTGDQKLFF.

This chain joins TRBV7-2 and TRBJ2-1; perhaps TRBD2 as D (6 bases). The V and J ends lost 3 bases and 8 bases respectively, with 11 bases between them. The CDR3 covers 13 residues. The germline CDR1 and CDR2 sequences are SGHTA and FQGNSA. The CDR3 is CASSLGPGDEQFF. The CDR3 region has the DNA TGTGCCAGCAGCTTGGGGCCGGGGGATGAGCAGTTCTTC.

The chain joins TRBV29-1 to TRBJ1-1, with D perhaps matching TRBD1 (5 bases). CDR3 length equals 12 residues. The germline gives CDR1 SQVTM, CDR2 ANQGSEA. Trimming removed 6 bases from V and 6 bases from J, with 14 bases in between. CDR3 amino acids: CSVETVGSEAFF. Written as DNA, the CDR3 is TGCAGCGTGGAGACAGTCGGATCTGAAGCTTTCTTT.

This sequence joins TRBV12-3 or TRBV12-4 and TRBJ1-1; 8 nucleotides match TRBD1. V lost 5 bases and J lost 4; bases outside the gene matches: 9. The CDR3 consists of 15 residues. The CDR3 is CASSRGTGRGTEAFF. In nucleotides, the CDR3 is TGTGCCAGCAGTCGGGGGACAGGCCGGGGCACTGAAGCTTTCTTT.

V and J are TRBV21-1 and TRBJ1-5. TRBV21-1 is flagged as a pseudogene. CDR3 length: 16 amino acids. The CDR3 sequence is CASPEGHPRGNQPQHF. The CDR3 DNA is TGTGCCAGCCCCGAGGGCCACCCGAGGGGCAATCAGCCCCAGCATTTT.

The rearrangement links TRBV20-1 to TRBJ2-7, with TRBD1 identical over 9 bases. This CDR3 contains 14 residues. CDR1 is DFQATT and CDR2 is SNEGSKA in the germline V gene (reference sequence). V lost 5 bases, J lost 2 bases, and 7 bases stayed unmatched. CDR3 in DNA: TGCAGTGCTGAGACCGGGACAGGGCCCTACGAGCAGTACTTC. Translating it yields CSAETGTGPYEQYF.

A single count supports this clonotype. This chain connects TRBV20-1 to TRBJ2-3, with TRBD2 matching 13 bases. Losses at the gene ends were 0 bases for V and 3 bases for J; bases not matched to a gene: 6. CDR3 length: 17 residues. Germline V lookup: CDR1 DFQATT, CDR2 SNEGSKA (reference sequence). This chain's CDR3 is CSARDGQGLAGTDTQYF. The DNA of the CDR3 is TGCAGTGCTAGAGATGGCCAGGGACTAGCGGGGACAGATACGCAGTATTTT.

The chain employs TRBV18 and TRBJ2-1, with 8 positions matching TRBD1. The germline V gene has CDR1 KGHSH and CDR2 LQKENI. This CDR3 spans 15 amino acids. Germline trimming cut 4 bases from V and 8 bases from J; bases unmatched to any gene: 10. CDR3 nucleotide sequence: TGTGCCAGCTCACTTAATGGACAGGGCAGGGATGAGCAGTTCTTC. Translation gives CASSLNGQGRDEQFF.

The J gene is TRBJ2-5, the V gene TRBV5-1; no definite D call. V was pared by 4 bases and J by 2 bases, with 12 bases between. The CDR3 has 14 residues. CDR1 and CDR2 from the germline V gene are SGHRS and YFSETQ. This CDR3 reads CASSRGRLQETQYF. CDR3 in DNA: TGCGCCAGCAGCCGAGGCAGGCTACAAGAGACCCAGTACTTC. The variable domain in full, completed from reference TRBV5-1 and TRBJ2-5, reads KAGVTQTPRYLIKTRGQQVTLSCSPISGHRSVSWYQQTPGQGLQFLFEYFSETQRNKGNFPGRFSGRQFSNSRSEMNVSTLELGDSALYLCASSRGRLQETQYFGPGTRLLVL.

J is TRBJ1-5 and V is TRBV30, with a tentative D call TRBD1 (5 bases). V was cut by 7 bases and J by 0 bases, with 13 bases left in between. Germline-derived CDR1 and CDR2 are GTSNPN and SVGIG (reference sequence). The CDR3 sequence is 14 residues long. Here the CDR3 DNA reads TGTGCCTCCTCAGCTGGGGGTAGCAATCAGCCCCAGCATTTT. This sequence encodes CASSAGGSNQPQHF.

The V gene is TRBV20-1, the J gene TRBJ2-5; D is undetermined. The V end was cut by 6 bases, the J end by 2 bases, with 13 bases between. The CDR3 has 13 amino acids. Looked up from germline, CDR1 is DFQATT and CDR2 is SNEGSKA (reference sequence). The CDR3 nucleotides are TGCAGTGCCCCGGACGGCAGACAAGAGACCCAGTACTTC. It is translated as CSAPDGRQETQYF.

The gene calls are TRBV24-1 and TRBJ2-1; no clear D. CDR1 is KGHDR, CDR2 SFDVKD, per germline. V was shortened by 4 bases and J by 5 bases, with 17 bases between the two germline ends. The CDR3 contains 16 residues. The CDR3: CATSDPSPGADNEQFF. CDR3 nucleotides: TGTGCCACCAGTGACCCCTCCCCGGGCGCCGACAATGAGCAGTTCTTC.

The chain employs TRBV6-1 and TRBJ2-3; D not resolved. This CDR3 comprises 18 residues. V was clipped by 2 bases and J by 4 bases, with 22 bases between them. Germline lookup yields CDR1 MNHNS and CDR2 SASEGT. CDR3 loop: CASSENPFEVGFSDTQYF. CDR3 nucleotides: TGTGCCAGCAGTGAAAATCCCTTCGAGGTGGGGTTTTCAGATACGCAGTATTTT.

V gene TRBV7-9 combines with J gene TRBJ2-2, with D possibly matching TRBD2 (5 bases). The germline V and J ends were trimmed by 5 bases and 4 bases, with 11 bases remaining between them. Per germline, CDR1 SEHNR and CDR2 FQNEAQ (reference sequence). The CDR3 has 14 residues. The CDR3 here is CASSPAAGTGELFF. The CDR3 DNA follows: TGTGCCAGCAGCCCCGCCGCGGGCACCGGGGAGCTGTTTTTT. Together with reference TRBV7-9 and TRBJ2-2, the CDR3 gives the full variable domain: DTGVSQNPRHKITKRGQNVTFRCDPISEHNRLYWYRQTLGQGPEFLTYFQNEAQLEKSRLLSDRFSAERPKGSFSTLEIQRTEQGDSAMYLCASSPAAGTGELFFGEGSRLTVL.

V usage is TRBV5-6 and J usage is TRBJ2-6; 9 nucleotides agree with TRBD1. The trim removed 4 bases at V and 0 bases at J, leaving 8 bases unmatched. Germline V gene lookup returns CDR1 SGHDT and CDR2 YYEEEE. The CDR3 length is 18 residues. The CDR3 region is CASSLRDRDNSGANVLTF. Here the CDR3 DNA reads TGTGCCAGCAGCCTCCGGGACAGGGACAACTCTGGGGCCAACGTCCTGACTTTC.

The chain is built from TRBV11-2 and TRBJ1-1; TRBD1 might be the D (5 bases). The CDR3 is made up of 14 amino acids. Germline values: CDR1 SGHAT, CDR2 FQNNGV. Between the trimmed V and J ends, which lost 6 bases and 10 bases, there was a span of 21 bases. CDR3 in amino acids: CASRFPGTRRGAFF. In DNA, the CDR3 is TGTGCCAGCAGATTTCCAGGGACTCGACGAGGAGCTTTCTTT.

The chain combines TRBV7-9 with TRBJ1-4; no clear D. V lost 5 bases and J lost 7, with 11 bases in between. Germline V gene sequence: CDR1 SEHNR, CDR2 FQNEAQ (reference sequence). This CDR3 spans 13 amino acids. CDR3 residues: CASSINGGEKLFF. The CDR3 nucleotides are TGTGCCAGCAGCATAAACGGTGGTGAAAAACTGTTTTTT.

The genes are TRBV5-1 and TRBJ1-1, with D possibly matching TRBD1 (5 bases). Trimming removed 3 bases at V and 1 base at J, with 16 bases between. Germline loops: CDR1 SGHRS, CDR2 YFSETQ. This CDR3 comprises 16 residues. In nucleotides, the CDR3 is TGCGCCAGCAGCTGGAAAGGGACGGCTGAGAACACTGAAGCTTTCTTT. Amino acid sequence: CASSWKGTAENTEAFF.